This T cell receptor beta chain emerged from a study of OX40 agonist ivuxolimab in advanced cancers. Broader study findings: In the 0.1-3.0 mg/kg groups, partial responders showed among the lowest expansion.

The V gene end was trimmed by 5 bases and the J gene end by 4 bases; junction bases not matched to a gene: 6. In germline, CDR1 is SGHTA, CDR2 FQGNSA. The CDR3 spans 16 residues. About this clone: Its antigen remains unidentified.

Sequenced by immunoSEQ multiplex PCR; TCRdb stores in-frame clones only, minus some. The sample includes about 77,000 clones, around four fifths of them seen just once. This specimen consisted of CD4+ or CD8+ T cells sorted from blood, obtained in a trial of the OX40 agonist ivuxolimab. The genes are TRBV7-2 and TRBJ2-7; 15 bases are shared with TRBD2. The receptor was derived from an adult with an advanced solid tumor such as melanoma, head and neck, liver or kidney cancer. The CDR3 nucleotides are TGTGCCAGCAGCCCGGGACTAGCGGGGGGTGGGTACGAGCAGTACTTC. It translates to CASSPGLAGGGYEQYF.